The source of this TCR beta chain is a study of shared clonotypes between healthy human individuals. This CDR3 region has 13 residues. V was trimmed by 5 bases and J by 3 bases, leaving 11 bases between them. Per germline, CDR1 MNHEY and CDR2 SMNVEV (reference sequence). Remarks on this clone: Its antigen is not identified.

Produced via immunoSEQ multiplex PCR; TCRdb's table is partial and in-frame only. Found here are 2 million or so clones, 90% to 95% of them singletons; the top ten hold 0.13%. Study results and limitations: Though the depth was large, rarefaction showed that sorted-subset sequencing was incomplete.

Sequencing used naive CD4+ T cells sorted from blood. Subset specified: CD45RA+ positively selected. The TCR was taken from a man younger than 35 in good health. The rearrangement links TRBV27 to TRBJ2-7; maybe TRBD2 (6 bases). The DNA of the CDR3 is TGTGCCAGCAGTGGGGGAGGTTTCTACGAGCAGTACTTC. This codes for CASSGGGFYEQYF.